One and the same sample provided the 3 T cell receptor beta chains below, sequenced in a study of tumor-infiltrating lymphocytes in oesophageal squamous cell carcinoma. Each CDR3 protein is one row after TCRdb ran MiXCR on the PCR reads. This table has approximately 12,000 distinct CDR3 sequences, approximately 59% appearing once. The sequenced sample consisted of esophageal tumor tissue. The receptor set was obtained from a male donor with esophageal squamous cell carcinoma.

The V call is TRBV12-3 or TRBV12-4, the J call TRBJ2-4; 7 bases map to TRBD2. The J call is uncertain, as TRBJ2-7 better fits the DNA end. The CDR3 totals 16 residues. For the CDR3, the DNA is TGTGCCAGCAGTTTAAGTTCCGGGACGGGGGGTTCCGAGCAGTACTTC. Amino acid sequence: CASSLSSGTGGSEQYF.

The CDR3, as DNA: TGTGCCATCAGAGCTAGTAATGAGCAGTTCTTC. It yields the protein CAIRASNEQFF. The rearrangement joins TRBV6-4 to TRBJ2-5; D remains ambiguous. TRBJ2-1 matches the DNA end more closely, so the J call is doubtful. The CDR3 runs to 11 residues. CDR1 MRHNA and CDR2 SNTAGT come from the germline V gene.

CDR3 bases: TGTGCCAGCAGCTTAGTATCGGATGAGCAGTACTTC. Translating gives CASSLVSDEQYF. This chain joins TRBV7-2 and TRBJ2-5; no reliable D call. With 1 base removed from V and 11 bases from J, the gap between germline ends came to 11 bases. The CDR3 extends over 12 amino acids. Germline V gives CDR1 SGHTA, CDR2 FQGNSA.